A selection of T cell receptor beta chains follows, all from one sample in a study of cytomegalovirus exposure and HLA in healthy donors. Measured with immunoSEQ multiplex PCR; TCRdb has only the in-frame clones, and not every one. This table has fewer than 250,000 clones, around 83% appearing once. Sample: PBMCs. Receptor source: a middle-aged woman in good health and CMV-seronegative. Both conserved end residues are part of each CDR3. Fields, in order: V gene, clone size, J gene, D gene, CDR3 protein, CDR3 DNA. The D gene is left open where the match is weak. Part of the rows lack a size; the others show once, few, many or a class for expanded clones.

V gene: TRBV27
clone size: many
J gene: TRBJ1-5
D gene: -
CDR3 protein: CASSFAGHNQPQHF
CDR3 DNA: TGTGCCAGCAGTTTCGCAGGTCACAATCAGCCCCAGCATTTT

V gene: TRBV2
clone size: -
J gene: TRBJ1-5
D gene: -
CDR3 protein: CASSEVGAGYQPQHF
CDR3 DNA: TGTGCCAGCAGTGAAGTTGGAGCAGGGTATCAGCCCCAGCATTTT

V gene: TRBV4-3
clone size: -
J gene: TRBJ1-5
D gene: -
CDR3 protein: CASSQAGGPQHF
CDR3 DNA: TGCGCCAGCAGCCAGGCGGGGGGGCCCCAGCATTTT

V gene: TRBV10-2
clone size: -
J gene: TRBJ1-1
D gene: -
CDR3 protein: CASSEEVMNTEAFF
CDR3 DNA: TGCGCCAGCAGTGAGGAGGTTATGAACACTGAAGCTTTCTTT

V gene: TRBV28
clone size: -
J gene: TRBJ2-1
D gene: -
CDR3 protein: CASSLPIQGQWVQFF
CDR3 DNA: TGTGCCAGCAGTTTGCCTATCCAGGGACAATGGGTGCAGTTCTTC

V gene: TRBV18
clone size: once
J gene: TRBJ2-7
D gene: -
CDR3 protein: CASSSGREQYF
CDR3 DNA: TGTGCCAGCTCATCAGGGCGGGAGCAGTACTTC

V gene: TRBV30
clone size: -
J gene: TRBJ1-1
D gene: -
CDR3 protein: CAWSARVPHSEAFF
CDR3 DNA: TGTGCCTGGAGTGCTAGAGTCCCGCATTCTGAAGCTTTCTTT

V gene: TRBV7-2
clone size: -
J gene: TRBJ2-6
D gene: -
CDR3 protein: CASSFPAGANVLTF
CDR3 DNA: TGTGCCAGCAGCTTCCCGGCTGGGGCCAACGTCCTGACTTTC

V gene: TRBV5-1
clone size: few
J gene: TRBJ1-2
D gene: TRBD1
CDR3 protein: CASSLDAGGARGYTF
CDR3 DNA: TGCGCCAGCAGCTTGGACGCAGGGGGCGCACGTGGCTACACCTTC

V gene: TRBV30
clone size: few
J gene: TRBJ1-1
D gene: TRBD1
CDR3 protein: CAWSTGQDSTEAFF
CDR3 DNA: TGTGCCTGGAGTACGGGACAGGATAGCACTGAAGCTTTCTTT

V gene: TRBV5-6
clone size: -
J gene: TRBJ2-1
D gene: TRBD2
CDR3 protein: CASSVVDASGYNEQFF
CDR3 DNA: TGTGCCAGCAGCGTCGTGGATGCTAGCGGATACAATGAGCAGTTCTTC

V gene: TRBV4-3
clone size: -
J gene: TRBJ2-1
D gene: TRBD2
CDR3 protein: CASSQEPSVGGAYNEQFF
CDR3 DNA: TGCGCCAGCAGCCAAGAGCCTTCTGTGGGAGGGGCCTACAATGAGCAGTTCTTC

V gene: TRBV4-2
clone size: -
J gene: TRBJ1-2
D gene: -
CDR3 protein: CASSQVEGREGYTF
CDR3 DNA: TGTGCCAGCAGCCAAGTGGAGGGCAGGGAAGGCTACACCTTC

V gene: TRBV7-9
clone size: -
J gene: TRBJ2-1
D gene: TRBD2
CDR3 protein: CASSRPLSGRASYNEQFF
CDR3 DNA: TGTGCCAGCAGCCGCCCTCTTAGCGGGAGGGCCTCCTACAATGAGCAGTTCTTC

V gene: TRBV6-6
clone size: -
J gene: TRBJ2-1
D gene: -
CDR3 protein: CASSREPDNEQFF
CDR3 DNA: TGTGCCAGCAGCCGTGAGCCTGACAATGAGCAGTTCTTC

V gene: TRBV9
clone size: -
J gene: TRBJ2-1
D gene: -
CDR3 protein: CASSVAGEPLYNEQFF
CDR3 DNA: TGTGCCAGCAGCGTAGCCGGGGAGCCGCTCTACAATGAGCAGTTCTTC

V gene: TRBV2
clone size: -
J gene: TRBJ1-1
D gene: TRBD1
CDR3 protein: CASSRTGVGTEAFF
CDR3 DNA: TGTGCCAGCAGCCGAACAGGGGTCGGCACTGAAGCTTTCTTT

V gene: TRBV19
clone size: -
J gene: TRBJ1-2
D gene: -
CDR3 protein: CASSIGAIPYGYTF
CDR3 DNA: TGTGCCAGTAGTATAGGCGCCATACCCTATGGCTACACCTTC

V gene: TRBV19
clone size: -
J gene: TRBJ1-5
D gene: TRBD1
CDR3 protein: CATDRGRQPQHF
CDR3 DNA: TGTGCCACAGACAGGGGGAGACAGCCCCAGCATTTT

V gene: TRBV5-1
clone size: -
J gene: TRBJ1-5
D gene: TRBD1
CDR3 protein: CASSTGGGQPQHF
CDR3 DNA: TGCGCCAGCAGTACAGGGGGCGGACAGCCCCAGCATTTT

V gene: TRBV30
clone size: -
J gene: TRBJ1-2
D gene: -
CDR3 protein: CAWTFTDNYGYTF
CDR3 DNA: TGTGCCTGGACCTTCACAGATAACTATGGCTACACCTTC

V gene: TRBV10-3
clone size: -
J gene: TRBJ2-7
D gene: -
CDR3 protein: CAISDGGNNTSYEQYF
CDR3 DNA: TGTGCCATCAGTGATGGCGGGAACAACACCTCCTACGAGCAGTACTTC

V gene: TRBV11-3
clone size: -
J gene: TRBJ2-7
D gene: TRBD1
CDR3 protein: CASSFSGGVYEQYF
CDR3 DNA: TGTGCCAGCAGCTTTTCAGGGGGCGTATACGAGCAGTACTTC

V gene: TRBV29-1
clone size: -
J gene: TRBJ2-1
D gene: -
CDR3 protein: CKRDYNEQFF
CDR3 DNA: TGCAAACGGGACTACAATGAGCAGTTCTTC

V gene: TRBV19
clone size: -
J gene: TRBJ1-3
D gene: TRBD1
CDR3 protein: CASSPGTGDPASGNTIYF
CDR3 DNA: TGTGCCAGTAGTCCCGGGACAGGGGACCCGGCCTCTGGAAACACCATATATTTT

V gene: TRBV11-1
clone size: -
J gene: TRBJ2-7
D gene: TRBD1
CDR3 protein: CASSLRRSGQGSHEQYF
CDR3 DNA: TGTGCCAGCAGCCTTAGGAGGTCGGGACAGGGTTCCCACGAGCAGTACTTC

V gene: TRBV7-2
clone size: -
J gene: TRBJ1-1
D gene: TRBD1
CDR3 protein: CASSFTGGGEAFF
CDR3 DNA: TGTGCCAGCAGCTTCACAGGGGGCGGTGAAGCTTTCTTT

V gene: TRBV7-3
clone size: -
J gene: TRBJ2-6
D gene: TRBD2
CDR3 protein: CASSPVAGASSGANVLTF
CDR3 DNA: TGTGCCAGCAGCCCCGTAGCGGGAGCCAGCTCTGGGGCCAACGTCCTGACTTTC

V gene: TRBV12-5
clone size: -
J gene: TRBJ2-6
D gene: TRBD1
CDR3 protein: CASGTDRDSSSGANVLTF
CDR3 DNA: TGTGCTAGTGGTACAGACCGGGACAGCAGCTCTGGGGCCAACGTCCTGACTTTC

V gene: TRBV7-9
clone size: few
J gene: TRBJ2-4
D gene: -
CDR3 protein: CSSSPDSNIQYF
CDR3 DNA: TGTTCCAGCAGCCCAGACTCGAACATTCAGTACTTC

V gene: TRBV5-4
clone size: -
J gene: TRBJ2-2
D gene: TRBD1
CDR3 protein: CASSLGGTGGITGELFF
CDR3 DNA: TGTGCCAGCAGCTTGGGCGGGACAGGGGGTATCACCGGGGAGCTGTTTTTT

V gene: TRBV7-2
clone size: -
J gene: TRBJ2-1
D gene: TRBD2
CDR3 protein: CASSLPAGSSPFF
CDR3 DNA: TGTGCCAGCAGCTTACCAGCGGGATCCTCTCCGTTCTTC

V gene: TRBV6-5
clone size: -
J gene: TRBJ2-3
D gene: -
CDR3 protein: CASSYSMWASTDTQYF
CDR3 DNA: TGTGCCAGCAGTTACTCGATGTGGGCTAGCACAGATACGCAGTATTTT

V gene: TRBV27
clone size: -
J gene: TRBJ2-7
D gene: TRBD1
CDR3 protein: CASGWTGTYEQYF
CDR3 DNA: TGTGCCAGCGGATGGACAGGGACCTACGAGCAGTACTTC

V gene: TRBV19
clone size: few
J gene: TRBJ1-5
D gene: -
CDR3 protein: CASSDTVNQPQHF
CDR3 DNA: TGTGCCAGTTCAGACACAGTTAATCAGCCCCAGCATTTT

V gene: TRBV6-1
clone size: -
J gene: TRBJ1-1
D gene: -
CDR3 protein: CASSEGGGPEAFF
CDR3 DNA: TGTGCCAGCAGTGAAGGGGGGGGCCCTGAAGCTTTCTTT

V gene: TRBV7-9
clone size: -
J gene: TRBJ2-5
D gene: TRBD2
CDR3 protein: CASSLLSGRYGETQYF
CDR3 DNA: TGTGCCAGCAGCCTCTTGAGCGGGAGGTATGGAGAGACCCAGTACTTC

V gene: TRBV7-2
clone size: -
J gene: TRBJ2-7
D gene: TRBD2
CDR3 protein: CASSGAGELNYEQYF
CDR3 DNA: TGTGCCAGCAGCGGAGCGGGAGAGCTAAACTACGAGCAGTACTTC

V gene: TRBV11-3
clone size: once
J gene: TRBJ1-1
D gene: -
CDR3 protein: CASSLEAGRMTEAFF
CDR3 DNA: TGTGCCAGCAGCTTAGAAGCAGGGCGAATGACTGAAGCTTTCTTT

V gene: TRBV4-3
clone size: -
J gene: TRBJ2-7
D gene: -
CDR3 protein: CASSQDRPGVVFGEQYF
CDR3 DNA: TGCGCCAGCAGCCAAGATCGCCCGGGGGTCGTGTTTGGCGAGCAGTACTTC

V gene: TRBV19
clone size: -
J gene: TRBJ1-1
D gene: TRBD1
CDR3 protein: CAIFYRGVNTEAFF
CDR3 DNA: TGTGCCATTTTCTACAGGGGCGTTAACACTGAAGCTTTCTTT

V gene: TRBV5-4
clone size: -
J gene: TRBJ2-1
D gene: TRBD2
CDR3 protein: CASSPAGDNYNEQFF
CDR3 DNA: TGTGCCAGCAGCCCAGCGGGAGATAACTACAATGAGCAGTTCTTC

V gene: TRBV7-7
clone size: -
J gene: TRBJ2-1
D gene: -
CDR3 protein: CASSLNPVSSYNEQFF
CDR3 DNA: TGTGCCAGCAGCTTAAATCCGGTGAGCTCCTACAATGAGCAGTTCTTC

V gene: TRBV7-8
clone size: -
J gene: TRBJ1-1
D gene: TRBD1
CDR3 protein: CASSLVRTGGTEAFF
CDR3 DNA: TGTGCCAGCAGCTTAGTCCGGACAGGGGGAACTGAAGCTTTCTTT

V gene: TRBV7-2
clone size: -
J gene: TRBJ1-1
D gene: TRBD1
CDR3 protein: CASSKDRVGIKTEAFF
CDR3 DNA: TGTGCCAGCAGCAAGGACAGGGTGGGGATTAAGACTGAAGCTTTCTTT

V gene: TRBV5-4
clone size: -
J gene: TRBJ2-6
D gene: TRBD1
CDR3 protein: CASSLYQGASSGANVLTF
CDR3 DNA: TGTGCCAGCAGCTTGTATCAGGGGGCAAGTTCTGGGGCCAACGTCCTGACTTTC

V gene: TRBV5-4
clone size: -
J gene: TRBJ1-2
D gene: TRBD1
CDR3 protein: CASTARDRTDGYTF
CDR3 DNA: TGTGCCAGCACCGCCCGGGACAGGACAGATGGCTACACCTTC